There are many counts of the clone carrying this TCR beta chain. No antigen is known for it. TCRdb re-called the reads through MiXCR, storing one row per CDR3 protein. The data contain 150,000 to 200,000 distinct CDR3 sequences, over 13% of them seen just once; the ten biggest clones take up roughly 27%. Germline-derived CDR1 and CDR2 are MNHEY and SVGEGT. The CDR3 sequence is 12 residues long. The V and J ends lost 2 bases and 14 bases respectively, with 13 bases between them. The data were taken from a study of T cell repertoires in cytomegalovirus infection. Study-wide findings and caveats: Cumulative frequency (of public TCR beta family members) identified carriers of CMV plus the relevant HLA.

The TCR was taken from a human donor in good health (CMV status not recorded). Some clones in this sample may be carry-over from other donors' samples. The chain recombines TRBV6-2 or TRBV6-3 with TRBJ2-1, with no clear D. The sequencing sample was made of PBMCs. The CDR3 protein is CASSYPDHAKFF. Written as DNA, the CDR3 is TGTGCCAGCAGTTACCCGGACCACGCGAAGTTCTTC.